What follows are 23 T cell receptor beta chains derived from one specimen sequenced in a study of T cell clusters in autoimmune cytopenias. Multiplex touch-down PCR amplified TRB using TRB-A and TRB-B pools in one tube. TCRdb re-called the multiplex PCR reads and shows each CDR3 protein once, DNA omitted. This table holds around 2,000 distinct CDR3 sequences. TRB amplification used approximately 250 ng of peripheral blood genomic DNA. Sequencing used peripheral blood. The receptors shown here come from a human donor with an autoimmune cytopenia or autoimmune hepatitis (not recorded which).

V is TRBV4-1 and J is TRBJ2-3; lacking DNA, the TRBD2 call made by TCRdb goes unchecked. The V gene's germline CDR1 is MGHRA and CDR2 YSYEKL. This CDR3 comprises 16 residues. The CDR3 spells CASSHKLAGGTDTQYF.

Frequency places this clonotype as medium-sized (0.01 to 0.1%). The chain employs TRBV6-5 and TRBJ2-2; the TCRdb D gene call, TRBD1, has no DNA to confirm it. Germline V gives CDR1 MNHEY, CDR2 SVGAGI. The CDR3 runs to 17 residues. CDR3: CASTRSGGPVRTGELFF.

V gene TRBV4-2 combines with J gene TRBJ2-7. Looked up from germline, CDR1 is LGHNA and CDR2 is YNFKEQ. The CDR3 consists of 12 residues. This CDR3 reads CASSQDRYEQYF.

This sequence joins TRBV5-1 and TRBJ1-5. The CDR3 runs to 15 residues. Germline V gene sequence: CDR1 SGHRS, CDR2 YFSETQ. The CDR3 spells CASSLSGEAYQPQHF.

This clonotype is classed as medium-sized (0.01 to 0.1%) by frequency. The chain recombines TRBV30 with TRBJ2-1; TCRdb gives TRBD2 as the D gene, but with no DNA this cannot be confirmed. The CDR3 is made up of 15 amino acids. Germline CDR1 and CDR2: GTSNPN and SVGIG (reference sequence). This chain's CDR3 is CAWSAGLAGNNEQFF.

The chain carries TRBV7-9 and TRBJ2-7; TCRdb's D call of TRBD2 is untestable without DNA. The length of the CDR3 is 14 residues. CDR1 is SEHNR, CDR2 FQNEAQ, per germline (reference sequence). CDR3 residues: CASGARHMAYEQYF.

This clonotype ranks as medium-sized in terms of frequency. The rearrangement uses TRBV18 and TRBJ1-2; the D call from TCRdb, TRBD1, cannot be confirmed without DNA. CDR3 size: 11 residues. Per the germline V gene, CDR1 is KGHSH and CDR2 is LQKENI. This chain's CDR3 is CASSDRFGYTF.

Here the CDR3 reads CASRSSPTGYGYTF. V is TRBV12-3 or TRBV12-4 and J is TRBJ1-2. The CDR3 has 14 amino acids.

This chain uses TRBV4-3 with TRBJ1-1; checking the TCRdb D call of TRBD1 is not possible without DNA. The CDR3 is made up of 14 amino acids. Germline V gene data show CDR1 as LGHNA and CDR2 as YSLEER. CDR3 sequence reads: CASSPGDRVGEAFF.

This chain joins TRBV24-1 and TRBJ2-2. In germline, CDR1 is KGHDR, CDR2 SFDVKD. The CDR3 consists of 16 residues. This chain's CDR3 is CATSAPGSGSSGELFF.

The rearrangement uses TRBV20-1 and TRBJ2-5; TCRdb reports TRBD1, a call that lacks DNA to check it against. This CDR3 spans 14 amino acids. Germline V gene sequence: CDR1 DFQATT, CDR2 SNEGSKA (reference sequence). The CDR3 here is CSALLKRGWETQYF.

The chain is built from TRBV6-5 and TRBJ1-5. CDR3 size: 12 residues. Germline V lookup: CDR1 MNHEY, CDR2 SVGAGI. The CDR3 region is CASSYVQQPQHF.

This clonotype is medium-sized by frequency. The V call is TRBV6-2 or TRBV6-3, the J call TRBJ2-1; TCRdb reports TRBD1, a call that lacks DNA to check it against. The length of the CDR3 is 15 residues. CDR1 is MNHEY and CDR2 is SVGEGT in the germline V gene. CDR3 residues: CASRPPGGPYNEQFF.

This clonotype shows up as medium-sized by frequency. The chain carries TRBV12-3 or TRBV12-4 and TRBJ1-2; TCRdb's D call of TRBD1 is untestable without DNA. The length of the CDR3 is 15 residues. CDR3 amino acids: CASSTPRTGRYGYTF.

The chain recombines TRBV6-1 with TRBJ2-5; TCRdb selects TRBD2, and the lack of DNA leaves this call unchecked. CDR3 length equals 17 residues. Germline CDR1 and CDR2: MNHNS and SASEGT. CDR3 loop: CASKRGSSGRSGETQYF.

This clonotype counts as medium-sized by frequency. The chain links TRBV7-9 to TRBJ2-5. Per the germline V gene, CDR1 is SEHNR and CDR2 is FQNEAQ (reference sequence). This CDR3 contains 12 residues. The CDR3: CASSLLGETQYF.

CDR3: CATLDRASGYTF. The rearrangement links TRBV2 to TRBJ1-2; lacking DNA, the TRBD1 call made by TCRdb goes unchecked. CDR3 length: 12 residues. From germline, CDR1 is SNHLY and CDR2 FYNNEI.

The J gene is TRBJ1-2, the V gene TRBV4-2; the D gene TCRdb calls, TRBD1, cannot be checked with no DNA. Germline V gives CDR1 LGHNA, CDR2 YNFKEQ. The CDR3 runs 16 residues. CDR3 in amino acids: CASSLRTGGLSYGYTF.

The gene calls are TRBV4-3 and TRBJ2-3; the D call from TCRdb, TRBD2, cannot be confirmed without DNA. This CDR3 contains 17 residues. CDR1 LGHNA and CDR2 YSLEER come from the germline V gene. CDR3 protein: CASSQGGLAGLTDTQYF.

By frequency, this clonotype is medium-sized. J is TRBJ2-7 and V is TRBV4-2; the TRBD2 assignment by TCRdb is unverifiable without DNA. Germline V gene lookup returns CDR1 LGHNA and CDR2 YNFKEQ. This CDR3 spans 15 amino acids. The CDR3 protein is CASSQDSGRVTEQYF.

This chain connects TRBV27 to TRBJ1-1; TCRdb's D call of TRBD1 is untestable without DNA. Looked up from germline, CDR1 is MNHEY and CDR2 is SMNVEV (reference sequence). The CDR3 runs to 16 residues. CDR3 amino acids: CASSLSGWGTGVEAFF.

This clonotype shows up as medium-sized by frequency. The CDR3 protein is CATEQGFAGYTF. V is TRBV6-2 or TRBV6-3 and J is TRBJ1-2; no DNA is available, so the TRBD1 call from TCRdb remains unchecked. From germline, CDR1 is MNHEY and CDR2 SVGEGT. This CDR3 contains 12 residues.

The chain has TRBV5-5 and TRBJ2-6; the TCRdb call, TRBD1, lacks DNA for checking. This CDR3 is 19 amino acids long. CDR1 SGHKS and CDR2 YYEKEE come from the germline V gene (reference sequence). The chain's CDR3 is CASSLSGARIVPGANVLTF.